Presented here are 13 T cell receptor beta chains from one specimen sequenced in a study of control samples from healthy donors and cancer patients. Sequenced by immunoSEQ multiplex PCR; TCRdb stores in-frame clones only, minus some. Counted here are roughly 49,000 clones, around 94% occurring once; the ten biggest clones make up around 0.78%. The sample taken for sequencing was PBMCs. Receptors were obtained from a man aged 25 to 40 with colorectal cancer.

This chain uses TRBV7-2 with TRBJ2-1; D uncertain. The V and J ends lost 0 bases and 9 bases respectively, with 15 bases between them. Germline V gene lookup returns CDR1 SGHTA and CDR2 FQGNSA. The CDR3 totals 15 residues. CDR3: CASSLAGSLFSEQFF. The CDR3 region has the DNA TGTGCCAGCAGCTTAGCGGGAAGCTTATTCAGTGAGCAGTTCTTC.

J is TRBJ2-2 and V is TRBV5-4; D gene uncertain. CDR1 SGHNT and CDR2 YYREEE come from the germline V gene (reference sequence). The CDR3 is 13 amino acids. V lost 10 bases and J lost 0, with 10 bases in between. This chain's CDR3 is CAHRKANTGELFF. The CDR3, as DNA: TGTGCCCATCGGAAAGCGAACACCGGGGAGCTGTTTTTT.

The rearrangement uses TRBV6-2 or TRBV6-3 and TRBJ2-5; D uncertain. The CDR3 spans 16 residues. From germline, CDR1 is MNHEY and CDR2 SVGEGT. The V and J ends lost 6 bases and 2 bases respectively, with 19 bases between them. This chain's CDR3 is CASSMALDTLQETQYF. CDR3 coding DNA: TGTGCCAGCAGCATGGCCCTGGATACGCTACAAGAGACCCAGTACTTC.

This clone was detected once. The CDR3 DNA is TGTGCCACCAGTGGGGATTCTATTACAAGCTCCTACAATGAGCAGTTCTTC. It translates to CATSGDSITSSYNEQFF. The rearrangement links TRBV24-1 to TRBJ2-1, with D hard to call. CDR3 length: 17 residues. Germline assignment: CDR1 KGHDR and CDR2 SFDVKD. Trimming shortened V by 5 bases and J by 0 bases, and 16 bases separated the two germline ends.

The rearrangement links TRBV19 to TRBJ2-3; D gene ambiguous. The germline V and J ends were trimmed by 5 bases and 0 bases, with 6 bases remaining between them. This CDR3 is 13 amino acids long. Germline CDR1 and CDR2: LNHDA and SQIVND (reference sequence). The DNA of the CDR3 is TGTGCCAGTAGTTGGGGTAGCACAGATACGCAGTATTTT. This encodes CASSWGSTDTQYF. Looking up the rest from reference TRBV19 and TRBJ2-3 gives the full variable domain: DGGITQSPKYLFRKEGQNVTLSCEQNLNHDAMYWYRQDPGQGLRLIYYSQIVNDFQKGDIAEGYSVSREKKESFPLTVTSAQKNPTAFYLCASSWGSTDTQYFGPGTRLTVL.

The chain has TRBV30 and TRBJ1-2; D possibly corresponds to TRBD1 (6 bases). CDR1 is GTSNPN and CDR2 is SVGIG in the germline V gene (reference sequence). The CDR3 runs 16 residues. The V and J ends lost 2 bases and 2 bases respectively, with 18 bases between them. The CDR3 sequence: CAWSPVGRTANYGYTF. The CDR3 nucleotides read TGTGCCTGGAGTCCCGTGGGACGGACAGCGAACTATGGCTACACCTTC.

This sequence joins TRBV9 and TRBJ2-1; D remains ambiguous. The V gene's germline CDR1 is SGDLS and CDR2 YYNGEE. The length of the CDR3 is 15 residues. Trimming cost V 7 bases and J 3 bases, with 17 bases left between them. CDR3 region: CASGRFGSYYNEQFF. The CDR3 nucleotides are TGTGCCAGCGGCCGTTTTGGTTCTTACTACAATGAGCAGTTCTTC.

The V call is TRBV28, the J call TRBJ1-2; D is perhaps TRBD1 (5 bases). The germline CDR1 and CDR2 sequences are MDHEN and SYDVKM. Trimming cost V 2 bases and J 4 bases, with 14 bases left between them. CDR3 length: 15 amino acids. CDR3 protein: CASSLRGFGGYGYTF. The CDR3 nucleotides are TGTGCCAGCAGTTTACGAGGGTTCGGGGGCTATGGCTACACCTTC.

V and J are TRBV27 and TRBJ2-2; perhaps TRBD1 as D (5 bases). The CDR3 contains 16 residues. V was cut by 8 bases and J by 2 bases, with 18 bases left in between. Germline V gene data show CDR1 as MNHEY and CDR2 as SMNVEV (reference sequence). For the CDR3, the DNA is TGTGCCAGCTCCCCCGTACTGGGGCACAACACCGGGGAGCTGTTTTTT. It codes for CASSPVLGHNTGELFF.

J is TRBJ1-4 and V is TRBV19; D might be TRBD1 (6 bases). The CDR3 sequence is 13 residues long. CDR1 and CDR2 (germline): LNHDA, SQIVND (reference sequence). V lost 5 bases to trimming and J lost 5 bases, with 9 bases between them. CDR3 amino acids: CASSRTVNEKLFF. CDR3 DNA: TGTGCCAGTAGTCGGACAGTGAATGAAAAACTGTTTTTT.

CDR3 sequence reads: CASSPSLEHYSYEQYF. The CDR3, as DNA: TGTGCCAGTAGTCCTTCCTTGGAGCACTACTCCTACGAGCAGTACTTC. The chain recombines TRBV19 with TRBJ2-7; D gene unclear. Germline lookup yields CDR1 LNHDA and CDR2 SQIVND (reference sequence). V was clipped by 5 bases and J by 0 bases, with 17 bases between them. The CDR3 sequence is 16 residues long.

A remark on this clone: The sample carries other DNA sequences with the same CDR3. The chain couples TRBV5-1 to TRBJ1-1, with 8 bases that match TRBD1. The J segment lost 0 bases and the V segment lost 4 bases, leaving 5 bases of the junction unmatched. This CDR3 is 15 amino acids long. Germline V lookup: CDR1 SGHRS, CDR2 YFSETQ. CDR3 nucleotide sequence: TGCGCCAGCAGCACCCGGACAGGGATGAACACTGAAGCTTTCTTT. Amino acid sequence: CASSTRTGMNTEAFF.

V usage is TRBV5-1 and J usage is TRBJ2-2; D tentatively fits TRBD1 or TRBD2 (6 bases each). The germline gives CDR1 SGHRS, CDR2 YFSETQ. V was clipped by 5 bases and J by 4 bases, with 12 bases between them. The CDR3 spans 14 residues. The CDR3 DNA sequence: TGCGCCAGCAGTTGGGGGGCGGGCACCGGGGAGCTGTTTTTT. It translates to CASSWGAGTGELFF.